Shown below are 6 T cell receptor beta chains from a single sample sequenced in a study of cytomegalovirus exposure and HLA in healthy donors. The primer mix had 60 Vbeta and 13 Jbeta primers. TCRdb keeps only in-frame clones here, not all; method: immunoSEQ multiplex PCR. This sample's table has 170,000 or so clones. Source material: PBMCs. The receptors were gathered from a man aged 30 to 39 in good health and CMV-seronegative.

The CDR3 DNA sequence: TGTGCCAGCAGGGTTACAGGGGTGGTGACTGAAGCTTTCTTT. It translates to CASRVTGVVTEAFF. The J gene is TRBJ1-1, the V gene TRBV6-1, with 7 bases matching TRBD1. V lost 6 bases and J lost 5; bases outside the gene matches: 9. CDR1 is MNHNS and CDR2 is SASEGT in the germline V gene. The CDR3 sequence is 14 residues long.

The chain is built from TRBV19 and TRBJ1-5; weak D call: TRBD1 (5 bases). The V end lost 0 bases, the J end lost 7 bases, and 7 bases lay between the germline ends. The CDR3 contains 13 residues. Germline V lookup: CDR1 LNHDA, CDR2 SQIVND (reference sequence). This CDR3 is CASSIEGRQPQHF. The CDR3 DNA reads TGTGCCAGTAGTATAGAGGGGCGGCAGCCCCAGCATTTT.

The V call is TRBV27, the J call TRBJ2-3; D perhaps matches TRBD1 (6 bases). V shed 7 bases and J shed 2 bases, with 13 bases lying between them. The CDR3 consists of 14 residues. From germline, CDR1 is MNHEY and CDR2 SMNVEV (reference sequence). The CDR3 here is CASKDRTYTDTQYF. The CDR3 bases are TGTGCCAGCAAGGACAGAACATACACAGATACGCAGTATTTT.

V usage is TRBV6-1 and J usage is TRBJ1-1, with a tentative D call TRBD1 (6 bases). V was shortened by 4 bases and J by 0 bases, with 9 bases between the two germline ends. From germline, CDR1 is MNHNS and CDR2 SASEGT. CDR3 length: 14 residues. DNA of the CDR3: TGTGCCAGCAGTGTAACAGGGATGAACACTGAAGCTTTCTTT. Its translation: CASSVTGMNTEAFF.

The V and J genes are TRBV5-1 and TRBJ1-2; D gene ambiguous. Per the germline V gene, CDR1 is SGHRS and CDR2 is YFSETQ. Trimming stripped 0 bases from V and 4 bases from J, with 10 bases between. The CDR3 spans 14 residues. The CDR3 DNA follows: TGCGCCAGCAGCTTGGCTTCTGTCTTCTATGGCTACACCTTC. Protein product: CASSLASVFYGYTF.

The chain couples TRBV5-1 to TRBJ2-7; D is undetermined. Germline CDR1 SGHRS, CDR2 YFSETQ. This CDR3 has 12 residues. The ends were cut back, 2 bases at V and 4 bases at J, with 7 bases in the middle. The CDR3 DNA reads as TGCGCCAGCAGCTTACAGCAGTACGAGCAGTACTTC. It encodes CASSLQQYEQYF.